This T cell receptor beta chain emerged from a study of OX40 agonist ivuxolimab in advanced cancers. Study-wide context: The diagnoses of dose-escalation patients were hepatocellular carcinoma, melanoma, renal cell or head and neck cancer. Two patients with cutaneous melanoma and one with hepatocellular carcinoma, three in total, showed partial responses. Study findings and constraints: The study observed clonal expansion of CD4+ and CD8+ blood T cells by week 6 at 0.1 to 3.0 mg/kg.

Trimming took off 4 bases at V and 3 bases at J, with 21 bases between the two ends. The V gene's germline CDR1 is SGHVS and CDR2 FNYEAQ. The CDR3 covers 18 residues. Sequencing used immunoSEQ multiplex PCR; TCRdb keeps in-frame clones, though not all of them. The sample carries 20,000 to 30,000 clones, more than 70% recorded once. Of note for this clone: Its antigen is currently unknown.

The origin of this receptor is an adult with an advanced solid tumor such as melanoma, head and neck, liver or kidney cancer. The rearrangement links TRBV7-6 to TRBJ1-4; a possible D gene is TRBD1 (6 bases). Sequenced material: CD4+ or CD8+ T cells sorted from blood, taken in a trial of the OX40 agonist ivuxolimab. The CDR3, as DNA: TGTGCCAGCAGCTCGCGTGGGGCTAACAGGGCTCCTAATGAAAAACTGTTTTTT. This encodes CASSSRGANRAPNEKLFF.